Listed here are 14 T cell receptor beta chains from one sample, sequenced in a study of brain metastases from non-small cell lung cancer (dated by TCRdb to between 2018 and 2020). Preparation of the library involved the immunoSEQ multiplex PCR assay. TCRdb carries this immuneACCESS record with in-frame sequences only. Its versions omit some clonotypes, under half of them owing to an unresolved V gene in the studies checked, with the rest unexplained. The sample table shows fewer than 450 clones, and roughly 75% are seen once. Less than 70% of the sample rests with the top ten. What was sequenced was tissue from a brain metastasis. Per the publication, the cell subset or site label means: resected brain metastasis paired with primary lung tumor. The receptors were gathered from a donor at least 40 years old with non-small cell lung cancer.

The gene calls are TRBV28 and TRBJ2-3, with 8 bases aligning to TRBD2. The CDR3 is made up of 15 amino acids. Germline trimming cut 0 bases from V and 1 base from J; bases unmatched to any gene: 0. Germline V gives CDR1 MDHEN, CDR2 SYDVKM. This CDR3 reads CASSLWTSGTDTQYF. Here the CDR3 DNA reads TGTGCCAGCAGTTTATGGACTAGCGGCACAGATACGCAGTATTTT.

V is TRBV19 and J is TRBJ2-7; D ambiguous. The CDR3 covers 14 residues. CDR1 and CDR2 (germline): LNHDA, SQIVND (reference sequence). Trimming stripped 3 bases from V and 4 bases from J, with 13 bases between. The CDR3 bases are TGTGCCAGTAGTATGGGATTCCGGTTATACGAGCAGTACTTC. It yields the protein CASSMGFRLYEQYF.

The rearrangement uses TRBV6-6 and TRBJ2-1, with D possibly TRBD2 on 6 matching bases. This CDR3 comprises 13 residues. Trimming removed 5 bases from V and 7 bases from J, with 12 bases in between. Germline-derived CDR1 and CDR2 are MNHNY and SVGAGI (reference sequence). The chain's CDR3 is CASSPASVNEQFF. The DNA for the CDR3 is TGTGCCAGCAGTCCCGCTAGCGTTAATGAGCAGTTCTTC.

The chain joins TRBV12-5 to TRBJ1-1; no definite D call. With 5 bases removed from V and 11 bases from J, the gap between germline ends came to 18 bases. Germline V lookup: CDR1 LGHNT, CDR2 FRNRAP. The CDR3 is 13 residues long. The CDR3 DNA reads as TGTGCTAGTGGTGCCACGGTCCCGGGATTCGCTTTCTTT. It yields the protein CASGATVPGFAFF.

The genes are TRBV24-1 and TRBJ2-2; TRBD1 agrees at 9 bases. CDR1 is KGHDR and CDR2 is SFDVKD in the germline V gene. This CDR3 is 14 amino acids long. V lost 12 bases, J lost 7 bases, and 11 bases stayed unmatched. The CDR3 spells CAAMGQGQGGELFF. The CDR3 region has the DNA TGTGCCGCCATGGGACAGGGCCAAGGCGGGGAGCTGTTTTTT.

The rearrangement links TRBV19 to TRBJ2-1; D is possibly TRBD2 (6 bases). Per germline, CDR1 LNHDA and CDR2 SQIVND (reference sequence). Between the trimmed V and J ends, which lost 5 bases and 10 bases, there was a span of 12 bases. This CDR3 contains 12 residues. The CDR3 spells CASSPRGLEQFF. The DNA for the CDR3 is TGTGCCAGTAGTCCTCGGGGGTTAGAGCAGTTCTTC.

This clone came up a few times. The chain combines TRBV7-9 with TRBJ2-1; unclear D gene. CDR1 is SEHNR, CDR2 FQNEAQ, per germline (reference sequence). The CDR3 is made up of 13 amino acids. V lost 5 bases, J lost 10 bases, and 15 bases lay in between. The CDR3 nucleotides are TGTGCCAGCAGCGTTACAGATTTCGGCGAGCAGTTCTTC. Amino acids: CASSVTDFGEQFF.

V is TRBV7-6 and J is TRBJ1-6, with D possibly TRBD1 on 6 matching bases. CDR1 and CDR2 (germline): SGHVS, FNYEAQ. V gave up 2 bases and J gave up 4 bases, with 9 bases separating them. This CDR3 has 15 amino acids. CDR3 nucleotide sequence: TGTGCCAGCAGCTTAAATGGACAGTATAATTCACCCCTCCACTTT. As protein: CASSLNGQYNSPLHF.

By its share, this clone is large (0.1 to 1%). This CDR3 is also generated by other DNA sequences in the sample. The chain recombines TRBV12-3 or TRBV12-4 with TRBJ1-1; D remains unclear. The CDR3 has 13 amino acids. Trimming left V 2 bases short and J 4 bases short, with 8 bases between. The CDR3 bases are TGTGCCAGCAGTTTATCTCCCTTCACTGAAGCTTTCTTT. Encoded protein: CASSLSPFTEAFF.

The CDR3 DNA reads TGTGCCAGCAGCTCGGACTTCTATAGCAATCAGCCCCAGCATTTT. Protein sequence: CASSSDFYSNQPQHF. The chain joins TRBV7-2 to TRBJ1-5; no reliable D call. Germline CDR1 and CDR2: SGHTA and FQGNSA. V lost 4 bases, J lost 0 bases, and 10 bases lay in between. This CDR3 has 15 amino acids.

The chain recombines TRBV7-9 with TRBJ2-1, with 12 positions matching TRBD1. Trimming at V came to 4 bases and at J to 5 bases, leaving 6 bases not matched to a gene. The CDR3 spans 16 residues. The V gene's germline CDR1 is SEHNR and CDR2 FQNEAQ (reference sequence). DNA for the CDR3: TGTGCCAGCAGCTCTCCCCGGGACAGGGGGCACAATGAGCAGTTCTTC. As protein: CASSSPRDRGHNEQFF. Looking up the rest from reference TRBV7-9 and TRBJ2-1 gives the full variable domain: DTGVSQNPRHKITKRGQNVTFRCDPISEHNRLYWYRQTLGQGPEFLTYFQNEAQLEKSRLLSDRFSAERPKGSFSTLEIQRTEQGDSAMYLCASSSPRDRGHNEQFFGPGTRLTVL.

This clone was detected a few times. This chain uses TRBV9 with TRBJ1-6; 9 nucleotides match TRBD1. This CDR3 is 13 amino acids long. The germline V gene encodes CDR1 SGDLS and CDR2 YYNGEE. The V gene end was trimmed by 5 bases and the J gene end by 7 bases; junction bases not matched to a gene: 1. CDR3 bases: TGTGCCAGCAGACAGGGGGCAAATTCACCCCTCCACTTT. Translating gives CASRQGANSPLHF.

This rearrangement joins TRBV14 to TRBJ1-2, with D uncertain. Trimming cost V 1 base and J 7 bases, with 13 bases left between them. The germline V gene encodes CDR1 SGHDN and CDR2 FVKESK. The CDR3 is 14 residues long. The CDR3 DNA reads TGTGCCAGCAGCCAAGCAGGAGGGTTCCGTGGCTACACCTTC. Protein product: CASSQAGGFRGYTF.

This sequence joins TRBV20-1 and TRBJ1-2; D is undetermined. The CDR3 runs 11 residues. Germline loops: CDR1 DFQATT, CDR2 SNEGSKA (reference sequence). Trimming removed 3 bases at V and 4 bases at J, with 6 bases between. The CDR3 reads CSARGRYGYTF. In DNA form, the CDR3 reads TGCAGTGCTAGGGGCCGCTATGGCTACACCTTC.